The clone carrying this T cell receptor (beta chain) was seen ten or more times. No cell sorting was done before RNA was extracted from the tissue. The normal lung tissue was taken more than 3 cm from the tumor edge. Chemotherapy-naive patients with new lung cancer underwent thoracic surgery in China, August–late 2014. This sample is part of a study of tumor and adjacent non-tumor tissue in lung cancer. The V gene lost 8 bases and the J gene lost 6 bases, with 16 bases spanning the gap. The CDR3 spans 13 residues. Germline V CDR1 and CDR2: DFQATT, SNEGSKA (reference sequence). A modified ARM-PCR protocol with three rounds of nested PCR amplified TCRbeta. One entry per CDR3 protein, called by TCRdb with MiXCR from the multiplex PCR reads. The sample shows 50,000 to 70,000 distinct CDR3 sequences, about 55% of them seen only once.

V and J are TRBV20-1 and TRBJ1-4; a weak D match, TRBD1 (6 bases). The source is a man between 65 and 85 years old with non-small cell lung cancer. The sample comprised distant non-tumor lung tissue. This CDR3 is CSQWSGADEKLFF. The DNA for the CDR3 is TGCAGTCAATGGTCGGGGGCTGATGAAAAACTGTTTTTT.